The 2 T cell receptor beta chains below all came from one sample that was sequenced in a study of shared clonotypes between healthy human individuals. The protocol was immunoSEQ multiplex PCR, while the TCRdb copy is restricted to in-frame clones and leaves out a portion. The table records 90,000 to 150,000 clones, about 71% of them present only once. Sequences were obtained from memory CD8+ T cells sorted from blood. Subset of the sample: CD45RO+ cells pooled with CCR7-negative TemRA cells. The receptors originated from a woman in her 30s in good health.

The chain is built from TRBV7-9 and TRBJ1-2, with D possibly TRBD1 on 5 matching bases. The germline gives CDR1 SEHNR, CDR2 FQNEAQ (reference sequence). V gave up 4 bases and J gave up 1 base, with 13 bases separating them. The CDR3 is made up of 15 amino acids. CDR3 in amino acids: CASSSVVRGNYGYTF. DNA of the CDR3: TGTGCCAGCAGCTCCGTTGTTAGGGGTAACTATGGCTACACCTTC. Variable domain in full (rest from reference TRBV7-9 and TRBJ1-2): DTGVSQNPRHKITKRGQNVTFRCDPISEHNRLYWYRQTLGQGPEFLTYFQNEAQLEKSRLLSDRFSAERPKGSFSTLEIQRTEQGDSAMYLCASSSVVRGNYGYTFGSGTRLTVV.

This chain connects TRBV6-5 to TRBJ2-7; 8 bases align to TRBD2. The CDR3 runs to 15 residues. J gave up 4 bases and V 7 bases, and 12 bases lay outside the gene matches. Germline V gene sequence: CDR1 MNHEY, CDR2 SVGAGI. In DNA, the CDR3 is TGTGCCAGCAAGAGTTCCGGTAGCGGGGTATACGAGCAGTACTTC. Amino acid sequence: CASKSSGSGVYEQYF.